A single sample gave rise to the 10 T cell receptor beta chains below, sequenced in a study of blood T cell repertoires in COVID-19. Assay: immunoSEQ multiplex PCR; the TCRdb copy retains only in-frame clones and omits some. Of around 240,000 clones listed, roughly 88% are singletons. Sequenced sample: PBMCs or T cells enriched from blood (not recorded which). The receptors were sampled from a woman in her forties or fifties who had recovered from COVID-19.

Turning to this clone: This sample includes further DNA sequences coding for the same CDR3. This chain joins TRBV5-1 and TRBJ2-1; tentative D call: TRBD2 (6 bases). Germline V gene lookup returns CDR1 SGHRS and CDR2 YFSETQ. The CDR3 length is 16 residues. Trimming cost V 0 bases and J 0 bases, with 10 bases left between them. The CDR3, as DNA: TGCGCCAGCAGCTTGGGCGGGACGGGCTCCTACAATGAGCAGTTCTTC. Its translation is CASSLGGTGSYNEQFF.

This rearrangement joins TRBV7-9 to TRBJ1-4; tentative D call: TRBD1 (5 bases). The CDR3 is made up of 14 amino acids. Germline assignment: CDR1 SEHNR and CDR2 FQNEAQ (reference sequence). Trimming shortened V by 3 bases and J by 5 bases, and 10 bases separated the two germline ends. CDR3: CASSFQTDNEKLFF. The CDR3 DNA is TGTGCCAGCAGCTTTCAGACAGACAATGAAAAACTGTTTTTT.

Only a few counts were recorded for this clone. The rearrangement links TRBV29-1 to TRBJ1-5; D is unresolved. V was shortened by 4 bases and J by 2 bases, with 18 bases between the two germline ends. CDR3 length: 16 amino acids. The germline V gene encodes CDR1 SQVTM and CDR2 ANQGSEA. The CDR3 loop reads CSVVGQAKVGNQPQHF. The CDR3 nucleotides are TGCAGCGTTGTTGGTCAGGCGAAGGTGGGCAATCAGCCCCAGCATTTT.

Comments on this clone: A read error may account for a junction end that differs from germline. The chain combines TRBV24-1 with TRBJ2-1; D is perhaps TRBD2 (5 bases). In germline, CDR1 is KGHDR, CDR2 SFDVKD. The CDR3 runs 13 residues. CDR3 protein: CATSDSDDYRQFF. The CDR3 nucleotides read TGTGCCACTAGTGATTCGGACGACTATCGACAGTTCTTC.

The chain links TRBV6-5 to TRBJ1-5; D is possibly TRBD1 (5 bases). The ends were cut back, 10 bases at V and 3 bases at J, with 19 bases in the middle. There are 15 residues in the CDR3. Per the germline V gene, CDR1 is MNHEY and CDR2 is SVGAGI. The CDR3 bases are TGTGCCACTCGCGGGGGGAGGGCTATCAATCAGCCCCAGCATTTT. Its translation: CATRGGRAINQPQHF.

This clone was observed a single time. The chain employs TRBV9 and TRBJ2-7; TRBD2 is a possible D gene (5 bases). Germline CDR1 is SGDLS and CDR2 is YYNGEE. This CDR3 is built from 14 residues. V gave up 0 bases and J gave up 3 bases, with 10 bases separating them. The CDR3 sequence is CASSVGAGGYEQYF. The DNA of the CDR3 is TGTGCCAGCAGCGTAGGTGCGGGTGGCTACGAGCAGTACTTC.

This rearrangement joins TRBV5-5 to TRBJ2-1, with 7 bases lining up with TRBD2. Per germline, CDR1 SGHKS and CDR2 YYEKEE (reference sequence). This CDR3 is built from 13 residues. J lost 8 bases, V lost 4 bases, and 6 bases had no gene match. The chain's CDR3 is CASSHSLAHEQFF. The CDR3 nucleotides read TGTGCCAGCAGCCACTCACTAGCGCATGAGCAGTTCTTC.

This clone came up a few times. Other nucleotide sequences in the sample specify the same CDR3. The chain carries TRBV5-1 and TRBJ2-1; TRBD1 matches 11 bases. This CDR3 has 14 amino acids. In germline, CDR1 is SGHRS, CDR2 YFSETQ. The ends lost 4 bases at V and 8 bases at J; junction bases unmatched: 5. The CDR3 spells CASSRDRGWDEQFF. The CDR3 DNA follows: TGCGCCAGCAGCAGGGACAGGGGGTGGGATGAGCAGTTCTTC.

This clone came up a few times. The genes are TRBV2 and TRBJ1-5; D is possibly TRBD1 (6 bases). Trimming shortened V by 2 bases and J by 0 bases, and 11 bases separated the two germline ends. The CDR3 has 16 residues. Germline V gene data show CDR1 as SNHLY and CDR2 as FYNNEI. The CDR3 DNA follows: TGTGCCAGCAGTGAACAGGGGAGGGCTAGCAATCAGCCCCAGCATTTT. The encoded protein is CASSEQGRASNQPQHF.

The rearrangement uses TRBV7-9 and TRBJ2-1; D might be TRBD2 (6 bases). The CDR3 has 15 residues. Germline CDR1 SEHNR, CDR2 FQNEAQ (reference sequence). V lost 5 bases to trimming and J lost 6 bases, with 17 bases between them. The CDR3 coding sequence is TGTGCCAGCAGCCTCGGAGGGCCTGCATCCAATGAGCAGTTCTTC. Translated, it gives CASSLGGPASNEQFF.